These T cell receptor beta chains were read from a single sample in a study of cytomegalovirus exposure and HLA in healthy donors. TCRdb's copy holds only in-frame clones and misses some; the assay was immunoSEQ multiplex PCR. The sample has around 130,000 clones, roughly 87% seen once. Sequencing used PBMCs. The receptor source for this set is a woman aged 40 to 50 in good health and CMV-seronegative. The CDR3 runs from the conserved cysteine through the conserved F or W. The D gene is left open where the match is weak. Rows may omit the clone size; those that give it use once, few, many or a size class.

TRBV9,few,TRBJ2-5,TRBD2,14,CASSVSGREETQYF,TGTGCCAGCAGCGTAAGCGGGAGGGAAGAGACCCAGTACTTC
TRBV4-1,-,TRBJ2-1,-,13,CASSQDPSNEQFF,TGCGCCAGCAGCCAAGATCCCTCCAATGAGCAGTTCTTC
TRBV7-6,-,TRBJ2-5,TRBD2,14,CASSWWGGAETQYF,TGTGCCAGCAGCTGGTGGGGGGGAGCAGAGACCCAGTACTTC
TRBV6-5,-,TRBJ2-5,TRBD2,15,CASGLSSGMRETQYF,TGTGCCAGCGGGCTGTCTAGCGGGATGAGAGAGACCCAGTACTTC
TRBV19,few,TRBJ1-4,-,12,CASRTTGEKLFF,TGTGCCAGCCGTACCACGGGAGAAAAACTGTTTTTT
TRBV5-6,-,TRBJ1-4,TRBD1,16,CASSLRGTVLKEKLFF,TGTGCCAGCAGCTTACGGGGGACAGTTCTAAAGGAAAAACTGTTTTTT
TRBV28,once,TRBJ1-2,TRBD1,15,CASRGASTGAFGYTF,TGTGCCAGCAGGGGGGCAAGTACAGGGGCTTTTGGCTACACCTTC
TRBV11-2,-,TRBJ2-1,TRBD2,14,CASSRTSGRNEQFF,TGTGCCAGCAGCCGGACTAGCGGGAGAAATGAGCAGTTCTTC
TRBV2,-,TRBJ1-1,TRBD1,15,CASGGPGQDIKRAFF,TGTGCCAGCGGAGGACCGGGACAGGATATTAAAAGAGCTTTCTTT
TRBV5-1,-,TRBJ2-5,TRBD2,15,CASSSLAGNQETQYF,TGCGCCAGCAGCTCACTAGCGGGAAACCAAGAGACCCAGTACTTC
TRBV5-1,-,TRBJ2-2,TRBD1,15,CASSWGQEFTGELFF,TGCGCCAGCAGCTGGGGACAGGAGTTCACCGGGGAGCTGTTTTTT
TRBV5-1,-,TRBJ1-3,-,15,CASSRGQISGNTIYF,TGCGCCAGCAGCCGGGGACAAATCTCTGGAAACACCATATATTTT
TRBV5-6,-,TRBJ2-5,TRBD2,13,CASSPRLAGTQYF,TGTGCCAGCAGCCCTCGACTAGCTGGGACCCAGTACTTC
TRBV7-9,-,TRBJ1-4,TRBD1,17,CSSSTRTGGFTNEKLFF,TGTTCCAGCAGCACTCGGACAGGGGGTTTCACTAATGAAAAACTGTTTTTT
TRBV2,-,TRBJ1-5,TRBD1,14,CASSIGQGGQPQHF,TGTGCCAGCAGCATAGGACAGGGAGGACAGCCCCAGCATTTT
TRBV5-6,-,TRBJ2-5,-,11,CASSFEETQYF,TGTGCCAGCAGCTTCGAGGAGACCCAGTACTTC
TRBV27,-,TRBJ1-2,TRBD1,14,CASSSGQGAYGYTF,TGTGCCAGCAGCTCCGGACAGGGAGCCTATGGCTACACCTTC
TRBV4-2,-,TRBJ2-7,TRBD2,15,CASSPRTSGADEQYF,TGTGCCAGCAGCCCAAGGACTAGCGGGGCCGACGAGCAGTACTTC
TRBV5-4,-,TRBJ2-7,-,13,CASSLDGAGEQYF,TGTGCCAGCAGCTTGGATGGGGCCGGCGAGCAGTACTTC
TRBV5-4,-,TRBJ2-1,TRBD2,16,CASSSIGLAGYNEQFF,TGTGCCAGCAGCAGTATCGGACTAGCGGGCTACAATGAGCAGTTCTTC
TRBV2,once,TRBJ1-6,-,14,CATTWRVGSSPLHF,TGTGCCACCACCTGGAGGGTCGGGAGTTCACCCCTCCACTTT
TRBV2,few,TRBJ1-1,TRBD1,13,CASRGQGATEAFF,TGTGCCAGCAGAGGACAGGGGGCCACTGAAGCTTTCTTT
TRBV4-2,once,TRBJ2-7,-,13,CASSQDPEDEQYF,TGTGCCAGCAGCCAAGATCCGGAGGACGAGCAGTACTTC
TRBV5-4,-,TRBJ2-5,TRBD2,19,CASSLGLAGGGGPQETQYF,TGTGCCAGCAGCTTGGGCCTAGCGGGAGGCGGGGGGCCCCAAGAGACCCAGTACTTC
TRBV7-9,once,TRBJ1-1,-,17,CASSLALGLGRSTEAFF,TGTGCCAGCAGCTTAGCCCTAGGCCTGGGTCGTTCCACTGAAGCTTTCTTT
TRBV28,-,TRBJ2-7,-,14,CASSFGGYAYEQYF,TGTGCCAGCAGTTTTGGAGGGTACGCCTACGAGCAGTACTTC
TRBV19,-,TRBJ1-5,-,14,CASSMVPGNQPQHF,TGTGCCAGTAGTATGGTCCCAGGGAATCAGCCCCAGCATTTT
TRBV6-5,-,TRBJ2-6,-,14,CASSSDSRANVLTF,TGTGCCAGCAGTTCCGACTCCAGGGCCAACGTCCTGACTTTC
TRBV7-9,-,TRBJ1-3,-,15,CASSFLESLGNTIYF,TGTGCCAGCAGCTTTCTCGAGAGCCTTGGAAACACCATATATTTT
TRBV5-4,-,TRBJ2-7,-,17,CASSQDWDQGGFYEQYF,TGTGCCAGCAGCCAAGACTGGGATCAGGGGGGATTTTACGAGCAGTACTTC
TRBV6-1,-,TRBJ2-7,TRBD2,15,CASSEARLAGYEQYF,TGTGCCAGCAGTGAAGCGCGACTAGCCGGCTACGAGCAGTACTTC
TRBV11-3,-,TRBJ2-5,-,16,CASSLGGAGTQETQYF,TGTGCCAGCAGCTTAGGAGGGGCCGGGACTCAAGAGACCCAGTACTTC
TRBV29-1,-,TRBJ1-2,-,11,CSVLAGRGYTF,TGCAGCGTTCTCGCAGGAAGGGGCTACACCTTC
TRBV7-9,-,TRBJ2-1,-,13,CASSSPAGDEQFF,TGTGCCAGCAGCTCACCCGCAGGGGATGAGCAGTTCTTC
TRBV28,once,TRBJ1-5,-,15,CASSLTGASNQPQHF,TGTGCCAGCAGTCTGACAGGAGCTAGCAATCAGCCCCAGCATTTT
TRBV7-8,-,TRBJ2-7,-,12,CASSLPRVPRYF,TGTGCCAGCAGCTTACCCAGGGTGCCGCGGTACTTC
TRBV7-9,-,TRBJ2-1,TRBD2,14,CASQAGGGYNEQFF,TGTGCCAGCCAAGCGGGAGGGGGCTACAATGAGCAGTTCTTC
TRBV5-4,once,TRBJ1-4,TRBD1,16,CASSLTPGQGGEKLFF,TGTGCCAGCAGCTTGACGCCGGGACAGGGCGGCGAAAAACTGTTTTTT
TRBV21-1,-,TRBJ2-7,-,16,CASTRSPTSATYEQYF,TGTGCCAGCACCAGAAGCCCTACTAGCGCTACCTACGAGCAGTACTTC
TRBV5-4,-,TRBJ2-6,TRBD1,16,CASSLRTGDRANVLTF,TGTGCCAGCAGCCTCCGGACAGGTGATAGGGCCAACGTCCTGACTTTC
TRBV11-3,-,TRBJ1-1,TRBD1,14,CASRFTGAPTEAFF,TGTGCCAGCAGGTTTACAGGGGCTCCCACTGAAGCTTTCTTT
TRBV6-1,-,TRBJ2-1,-,14,CASGLSGPYNEQFF,TGTGCCAGCGGCCTTAGCGGTCCCTACAATGAGCAGTTCTTC
TRBV7-9,-,TRBJ2-4,-,12,CSSSLGPDIQYF,TGTTCCAGCAGCTTAGGGCCTGACATTCAGTACTTC
TRBV5-4,few,TRBJ2-7,TRBD2,15,CASSSTAGGGYEQYF,TGTGCCAGCAGCTCCACAGCGGGAGGGGGGTACGAGCAGTACTTC